Listed here are 31 T cell receptor beta chains from one sample, sequenced in a study of T cells in localized non-small cell lung cancer. Measured with immunoSEQ multiplex PCR; TCRdb has only the in-frame clones, and not every one. Of about 130,000 clones listed, roughly nine tenths are singletons. Source: peripheral blood, taken before any cancer treatment. These receptors were taken from a female donor of 60 years or more with stage I lung adenocarcinoma.

This sequence joins TRBV5-1 and TRBJ2-7, with 10 bases matching TRBD2. This CDR3 has 14 amino acids. Trimming removed 4 bases from V and 2 bases from J; junction bases left unmatched: 3. Germline lookup yields CDR1 SGHRS and CDR2 YFSETQ. DNA of the CDR3: TGCGCCAGCAGCGCACTAGCGGGGCCCTACGAGCAGTACTTC. Translating gives CASSALAGPYEQYF. The variable domain in full, with the rest retrieved from reference TRBV5-1 and TRBJ2-7, is KAGVTQTPRYLIKTRGQQVTLSCSPISGHRSVSWYQQTPGQGLQFLFEYFSETQRNKGNFPGRFSGRQFSNSRSEMNVSTLELGDSALYLCASSALAGPYEQYFGPGTRLTVT.

The CDR3 loop is CASSWKFYEQYF. The CDR3 DNA reads as TGTGCCAGCAGCTGGAAATTCTACGAGCAGTACTTC. The chain has TRBV28 and TRBJ2-7; no firm D call. The germline V and J ends were trimmed by 6 bases and 3 bases, with 9 bases remaining between them. Germline loops: CDR1 MDHEN, CDR2 SYDVKM. This CDR3 is 12 amino acids long.

The rearrangement joins TRBV18 to TRBJ2-7; 7 bases agree with TRBD2. V shed 3 bases and J 6 bases; nucleotides not matched to a gene: 17. Per germline, CDR1 KGHSH and CDR2 LQKENI. The CDR3 length is 17 residues. The CDR3 DNA sequence: TGTGCCAGCTCACCCCTAGGGGTGGGCGGGAGCATACCCGAGCAGTACTTC. It translates to CASSPLGVGGSIPEQYF.

The gene calls are TRBV7-2 and TRBJ2-7; weak D call: TRBD2 (5 bases). V was pared by 5 bases and J by 9 bases, with 26 bases between. Germline CDR1 and CDR2: SGHTA and FQGNSA. The CDR3 contains 16 residues. This chain's CDR3 is CASSQSSLAGKAGQYF. The CDR3 bases are TGTGCCAGCAGCCAATCCAGCCTAGCAGGAAAGGCTGGGCAGTACTTC.

In this sample, this clone turned up a few times. The chain combines TRBV2 with TRBJ1-1; no firm D call. The CDR3 extends over 13 amino acids. Trimming pared 4 bases from V and 5 bases from J, leaving 11 bases between. Germline CDR1 is SNHLY and CDR2 is FYNNEI. The chain's CDR3 is CASSGGGQTEAFF. The CDR3 coding sequence is TGTGCCAGCAGTGGGGGTGGGCAGACTGAAGCTTTCTTT. The variable domain in full, completed from reference TRBV2 and TRBJ1-1, reads EPEVTQTPSHQVTQMGQEVILRCVPISNHLYFYWYRQILGQKVEFLVSFYNNEISEKSEIFDDQFSVERPDGSNFTLKIRSTKLEDSAMYFCASSGGGQTEAFFGQGTRLTVV.

This chain connects TRBV11-2 to TRBJ1-2, with a tentative D call TRBD1 (6 bases). This CDR3 region has 17 residues. CDR1 is SGHAT, CDR2 FQNNGV, per germline. V was clipped by 5 bases and J by 2 bases, with 21 bases between them. CDR3 sequence (DNA): TGTGCCAGCAGCCCCCACGGGGCGCAGGGGTTGAACTATGGCTACACCTTC. Translating it yields CASSPHGAQGLNYGYTF.

The J gene is TRBJ2-5, the V gene TRBV2; 11 nucleotides line up with TRBD1. Trimming cost V 6 bases and J 7 bases; bases outside gene matches: 4. The length of the CDR3 is 13 residues. Germline loops: CDR1 SNHLY, CDR2 FYNNEI. DNA of the CDR3: TGTGCCAGCAGGGACAGGGGGCTTGTGACCCAGTACTTC. This sequence encodes CASRDRGLVTQYF.

The chain employs TRBV5-4 and TRBJ2-5, with D perhaps TRBD2 (5 bases). There are 13 residues in the CDR3. CDR1 and CDR2 (germline): SGHNT, YYREEE (reference sequence). Trimming removed 6 bases at V and 5 bases at J, with 14 bases between. The CDR3 nucleotides read TGTGCCAGCAATGCTGGGAGTTGGGAGACCCAGTACTTC. It specifies CASNAGSWETQYF.

The chain combines TRBV9 with TRBJ1-3, with D hard to call. CDR3 length: 14 residues. V lost 2 bases and J lost 4, with 10 bases in between. Germline CDR1 is SGDLS and CDR2 is YYNGEE. CDR3 amino acids: CASSVSDGGNTIYF. CDR3 bases: TGTGCCAGCAGCGTCTCAGATGGAGGAAACACCATATATTTT.

The chain uses TRBV28 and TRBJ2-7; D is possibly TRBD1 (5 bases). V was pared by 4 bases and J by 4 bases, with 17 bases between. The CDR3 extends over 15 amino acids. In germline, CDR1 is MDHEN, CDR2 SYDVKM. The CDR3 loop is CASSSRVQNTYEQYF. Here the CDR3 DNA reads TGTGCCAGCAGTTCCAGGGTTCAGAATACTTACGAGCAGTACTTC.

The rearrangement uses TRBV7-3 and TRBJ2-5; perhaps TRBD2 as D (5 bases). Trimming left V 1 base short and J 4 bases short, with 7 bases between. Germline V gene sequence: CDR1 SGHTA, CDR2 FQGTGA. This CDR3 is built from 13 residues. The chain's CDR3 is CASSLNTRETQYF. The CDR3 DNA reads as TGTGCCAGCAGCTTAAATACTAGAGAGACCCAGTACTTC.

The chain recombines TRBV5-1 with TRBJ2-1; perhaps D is TRBD1 or TRBD2 (5 bases each). Between the trimmed V and J ends, which lost 7 bases and 1 base, there was a span of 18 bases. This CDR3 spans 16 amino acids. Germline CDR1 and CDR2: SGHRS and YFSETQ. The CDR3 DNA sequence: TGCGCCAGCGAACAGGACGGGATCACGTCCTACAATGAGCAGTTCTTC. Protein product: CASEQDGITSYNEQFF.

V gene TRBV7-2 combines with J gene TRBJ2-3; D unresolved. The CDR3 runs to 14 residues. The germline V and J ends were trimmed by 5 bases and 9 bases, with 18 bases remaining between them. CDR1 is SGHTA and CDR2 is FQGNSA in the germline V gene. The CDR3 loop is CASSLGPAIGTQYF. As DNA, the CDR3 is TGTGCCAGCAGCCTAGGCCCCGCCATAGGGACGCAGTATTTT.

The rearrangement uses TRBV5-1 and TRBJ2-7; weak D call: TRBD2 (5 bases). With 1 base removed from V and 3 bases from J, the gap between germline ends came to 11 bases. Germline assignment: CDR1 SGHRS and CDR2 YFSETQ. The CDR3 length is 14 residues. For the CDR3, the DNA is TGCGCCAGCAGCTTGTCGGGGAACCTCTACGAGCAGTACTTC. The encoded protein is CASSLSGNLYEQYF.

With regard to this clone: Other nucleotide sequences in the sample specify the same CDR3. The J gene is TRBJ2-7, the V gene TRBV29-1; 8 bases are a match to TRBD1. Germline V gene sequence: CDR1 SQVTM, CDR2 ANQGSEA. The length of the CDR3 is 11 residues. J gave up 4 bases and V 5 bases, and 1 base lay outside the gene matches. The CDR3 spells CSVRTGYEQYF. CDR3 nucleotide sequence: TGCAGCGTTCGGACAGGGTACGAGCAGTACTTC.

The chain uses TRBV11-2 and TRBJ1-1; D unresolved. CDR1 and CDR2 from the germline V gene are SGHAT and FQNNGV. V lost 0 bases to trimming and J lost 0 bases, with 8 bases between them. The CDR3 is 15 amino acids. The CDR3 coding sequence is TGTGCCAGCAGCTTAGACCGTATCATGAACACTGAAGCTTTCTTT. It translates to CASSLDRIMNTEAFF.

The V call is TRBV14, the J call TRBJ2-1, with D hard to call. CDR1 and CDR2 (germline): SGHDN, FVKESK. The CDR3 runs to 15 residues. The V end was cut by 4 bases, the J end by 3 bases, with 13 bases between. The CDR3 DNA reads TGTGCCAGCAGCCGGGCGAGAGTTGGCTACAATGAGCAGTTCTTC. It encodes CASSRARVGYNEQFF.

The V and J genes are TRBV30 and TRBJ2-7; the D gene is possibly TRBD2 (5 bases). Germline values: CDR1 GTSNPN, CDR2 SVGIG (reference sequence). The CDR3 is 13 residues long. With 3 bases removed from V and 2 bases from J, the gap between germline ends came to 11 bases. CDR3 in amino acids: CAWRPSFTYEQYF. The CDR3 DNA sequence: TGTGCCTGGAGACCTAGCTTCACCTACGAGCAGTACTTC.

This chain links TRBV5-6 with TRBJ1-2; no reliable D call. This CDR3 comprises 13 residues. Trimming shortened V by 4 bases and J by 1 base, and 8 bases separated the two germline ends. In germline, CDR1 is SGHDT, CDR2 YYEEEE. Here the CDR3 DNA reads TGTGCCAGCAGCACCGGGGATAACTATGGCTACACCTTC. This sequence encodes CASSTGDNYGYTF.

This chain connects TRBV2 to TRBJ2-6; either TRBD1 or TRBD2 may supply D (5 bases each). Germline CDR1 is SNHLY and CDR2 is FYNNEI. The CDR3 runs 15 residues. Trimming took 8 bases from V and 0 from J, leaving 11 bases between them. CDR3 DNA sequence: TGTGCCAGCTGGGGACCGGGCTCTGGGGCCAACGTCCTGACTTTC. Protein: CASWGPGSGANVLTF.

This chain uses TRBV19 with TRBJ2-3; 14 positions match TRBD2. The CDR3 totals 16 residues. The V and J ends lost 5 bases and 6 bases, in that order; junction bases with no gene match: 7. Germline CDR1 is LNHDA and CDR2 is SQIVND (reference sequence). CDR3 sequence (DNA): TGTGCCAGTAGTCCGACTAGCGGGAGGGGTAGGGATACGCAGTATTTT. This codes for CASSPTSGRGRDTQYF.

This clone occurred once. The rearrangement joins TRBV19 to TRBJ1-2; 7 positions match TRBD1. CDR1 is LNHDA, CDR2 SQIVND, per germline (reference sequence). V was clipped by 1 base and J by 6 bases; unmatched bases: 8. The CDR3 covers 15 residues. The DNA of the CDR3 is TGTGCCAGTAGTATAGTAGGTACAGGGGCTCATGGCTACACCTTC. This sequence encodes CASSIVGTGAHGYTF.

The V and J genes are TRBV11-3 and TRBJ1-1; TRBD1 matches 10 bases. Looked up from germline, CDR1 is SGHNT and CDR2 is YENEEA. The CDR3 is 12 residues long. V dropped 7 bases and J dropped 11; count of bases not matched to a gene: 7. The CDR3 spells CASTETGGEAFF. The CDR3 nucleotides are TGTGCCAGCACTGAGACAGGGGGCGAGGCTTTCTTT. Complete variable domain (other parts from reference TRBV11-3 and TRBJ1-1): EAGVVQSPRYKIIEKKQPVAFWCNPISGHNTLYWYLQNLGQGPELLIRYENEEAVDDSQLPKDRFSAERLKGVDSTLKIQPAELGDSAVYLCASTETGGEAFFGQGTRLTVV.

The rearrangement links TRBV27 to TRBJ2-7, with TRBD2 identical over 12 bases. The CDR3 loop spans 14 amino acids. Looked up from germline, CDR1 is MNHEY and CDR2 is SMNVEV (reference sequence). The V gene end was trimmed by 7 bases and the J gene end by 2 bases; junction bases not matched to a gene: 3. CDR3 loop: CASTRLAGAYEQYF. In DNA, the CDR3 is TGTGCCAGCACCAGACTAGCGGGAGCCTACGAGCAGTACTTC.

The chain uses TRBV5-4 and TRBJ2-5; a weak D match, TRBD1 (7 bases). This CDR3 has 16 residues. Germline CDR1 reads SGHNT; CDR2 reads YYREEE (reference sequence). The V end lost 4 bases, the J end lost 2 bases, and 18 bases lay between the germline ends. CDR3 sequence reads: CASSPRGGTVQETQYF. DNA of the CDR3: TGTGCCAGCAGCCCCCGGGGCGGGACAGTGCAAGAGACCCAGTACTTC.

This clone came up once. The rearrangement uses TRBV7-9 and TRBJ1-1, with D unresolved. Germline V gene data show CDR1 as SEHNR and CDR2 as FQNEAQ (reference sequence). The CDR3 spans 14 residues. V lost 1 base and J lost 0, with 6 bases in between. CDR3 protein: CASSLGFVNTEAFF. The CDR3 DNA sequence: TGTGCCAGCAGCTTAGGGTTCGTGAACACTGAAGCTTTCTTT.

This chain connects TRBV7-8 to TRBJ1-3; D is undetermined. V lost 5 bases and J 4 bases, leaving 9 bases between the germline ends. CDR1 is SGHVS and CDR2 is FQNEAQ in the germline V gene. The CDR3 is 13 residues long. CDR3 nucleotides: TGTGCCAGCAGCCCTGGGAAAGGAAACACCATATATTTT. Translated, it gives CASSPGKGNTIYF.

The V gene is TRBV19, the J gene TRBJ1-5, with D tentatively TRBD1 (6 bases). The V gene lost 5 bases and the J gene lost 0 bases, with 11 bases spanning the gap. The CDR3 length is 15 residues. Germline V lookup: CDR1 LNHDA, CDR2 SQIVND (reference sequence). CDR3 in amino acids: CASSAGQFSNQPQHF. The CDR3 coding sequence is TGTGCCAGTAGTGCCGGACAGTTTAGCAATCAGCCCCAGCATTTT.

The V and J genes are TRBV5-6 and TRBJ2-5; D ambiguous. Matching the DNA end better, TRBJ2-7 makes the J call doubtful. The CDR3 extends over 16 amino acids. The germline gives CDR1 SGHDT, CDR2 YYEEEE. The DNA for the CDR3 is TGTGCCAGCAGCTTGGTGGGCGTAGAGAGCTCCTACGAGCAGTACTTC. Translated, it gives CASSLVGVESSYEQYF.

The rearrangement uses TRBV5-6 and TRBJ2-3; D is possibly TRBD2 (6 bases). Germline V gene lookup returns CDR1 SGHDT and CDR2 YYEEEE. CDR3 length equals 15 residues. V was trimmed by 1 base and J by 0 bases, leaving 9 bases between them. The DNA for the CDR3 is TGTGCCAGCAGCTTGTGGGAGGCCAGCACAGATACGCAGTATTTT. This sequence encodes CASSLWEASTDTQYF.

The J gene is TRBJ1-2, the V gene TRBV6-1; weak D call: TRBD1 (5 bases). Trimming cost V 3 bases and J 6 bases, with 23 bases left between them. Germline loops: CDR1 MNHNS, CDR2 SASEGT. CDR3 size: 17 residues. The CDR3 coding sequence is TGTGCCAGCAGTGAGGCCGGAGGGGCACAACGTAGGAATGGCTACACCTTC. Protein product: CASSEAGGAQRRNGYTF.